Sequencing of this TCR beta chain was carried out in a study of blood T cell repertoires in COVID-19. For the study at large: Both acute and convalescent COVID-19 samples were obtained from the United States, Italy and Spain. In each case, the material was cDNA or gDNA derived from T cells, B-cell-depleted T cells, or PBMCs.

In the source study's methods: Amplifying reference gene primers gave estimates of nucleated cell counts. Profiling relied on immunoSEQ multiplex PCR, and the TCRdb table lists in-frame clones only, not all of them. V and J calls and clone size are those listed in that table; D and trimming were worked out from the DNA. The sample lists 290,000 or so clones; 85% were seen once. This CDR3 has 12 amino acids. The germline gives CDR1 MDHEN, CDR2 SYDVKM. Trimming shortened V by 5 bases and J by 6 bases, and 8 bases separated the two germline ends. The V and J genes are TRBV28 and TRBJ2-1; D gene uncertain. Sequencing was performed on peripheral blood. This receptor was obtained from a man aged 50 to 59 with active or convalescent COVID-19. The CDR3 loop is CASSLSVNEQFF. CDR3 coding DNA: TGTGCCAGCAGTCTCTCTGTCAATGAGCAGTTCTTC. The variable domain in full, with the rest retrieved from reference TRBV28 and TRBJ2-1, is DVKVTQSSRYLVKRTGEKVFLECVQDMDHENMFWYRQDPGLGLRLIYFSYDVKMKEKGDIPEGYSVSREKKERFSLILESASTNQTSMYLCASSLSVNEQFFGPGTRLTVL.